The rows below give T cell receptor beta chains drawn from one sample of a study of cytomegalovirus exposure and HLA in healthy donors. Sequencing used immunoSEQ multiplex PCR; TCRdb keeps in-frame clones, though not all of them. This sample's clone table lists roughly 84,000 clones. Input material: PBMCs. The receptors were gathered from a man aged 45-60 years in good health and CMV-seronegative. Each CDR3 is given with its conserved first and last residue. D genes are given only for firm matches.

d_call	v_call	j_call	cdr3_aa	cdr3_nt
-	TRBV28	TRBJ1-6	CASSDAQINNSPLHF	TGTGCCAGCAGTGACGCACAGATTAATAATTCACCCCTCCACTTT
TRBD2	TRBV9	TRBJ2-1	CASSAPRERGDNEQFF	TGTGCCAGCAGCGCCCCCAGGGAGCGGGGGGACAATGAGCAGTTCTTC
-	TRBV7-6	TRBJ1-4	CASSLRVREKLFF	TGTGCCAGCAGCTTACGAGTACGGGAAAAACTGTTTTTT
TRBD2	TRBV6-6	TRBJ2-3	CASRTDWGGDTQYF	TGTGCCAGCAGGACGGACTGGGGAGGGGATACGCAGTATTTT
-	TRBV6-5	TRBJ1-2	CASTKGQSHYGYTF	TGTGCCAGCACCAAAGGACAGTCTCACTATGGCTACACCTTC
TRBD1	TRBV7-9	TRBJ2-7	CASSFGGTGALGEQYF	TGTGCCAGCAGCTTCGGAGGAACAGGGGCCCTCGGCGAGCAGTACTTC
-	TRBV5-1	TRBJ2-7	CASSLAGATYEQYF	TGCGCCAGCAGCTTGGCAGGGGCTACCTACGAGCAGTACTTC
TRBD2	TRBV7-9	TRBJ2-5	CASSYGGLAATLLETQYF	TGTGCCAGCAGCTACGGTGGACTAGCGGCCACCTTGTTAGAGACCCAGTACTTC
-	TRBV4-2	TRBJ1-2	CASSQGPETYGYTF	TGTGCCAGCAGCCAAGGCCCAGAAACCTATGGCTACACCTTC
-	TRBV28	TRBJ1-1	CASSLPPAGAFF	TGTGCCAGCAGTTTACCTCCGGCCGGGGCTTTCTTT
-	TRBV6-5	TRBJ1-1	CASSLRGPDTEAFF	TGTGCCAGCAGTTTAAGGGGTCCAGACACTGAAGCTTTCTTT
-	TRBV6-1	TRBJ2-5	CASTPGTPEMETQYF	TGTGCCAGCACTCCAGGGACACCCGAGATGGAGACCCAGTACTTC
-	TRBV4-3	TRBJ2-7	CASSPEGSTSYEQYF	TGCGCCAGCAGCCCCGAGGGTTCCACATCCTACGAGCAGTACTTC
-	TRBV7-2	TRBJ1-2	CASSLRENYGYTF	TGTGCCAGCAGCTTACGGGAAAACTATGGCTACACCTTC
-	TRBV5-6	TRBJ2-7	CASSLSAGVKRYEQYF	TGTGCCAGCAGCTTGTCAGCAGGGGTGAAGAGGTACGAGCAGTACTTC
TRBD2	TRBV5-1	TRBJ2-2	CASSLAGGAGTGELFF	TGCGCCAGCAGCCTAGCGGGGGGGGCTGGCACCGGGGAGCTGTTTTTT
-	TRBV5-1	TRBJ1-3	CASSPLSVGNTIYF	TGCGCCAGCAGCCCCCTCTCGGTGGGAAACACCATATATTTT
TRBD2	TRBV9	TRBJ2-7	CASSVGISGGPLTYEQYF	TGTGCCAGCAGCGTAGGGATTAGCGGGGGGCCTCTTACCTACGAGCAGTACTTC
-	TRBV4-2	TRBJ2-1	CASSQVQAQFF	TGTGCCAGCAGCCAAGTGCAGGCCCAGTTCTTC
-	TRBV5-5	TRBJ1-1	CASSFEGMRYTEAFF	TGTGCCAGCAGCTTCGAGGGTATGCGATACACTGAAGCTTTCTTT
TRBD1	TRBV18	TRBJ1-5	CASSPPPGDSQPKPQHF	TGTGCCAGCTCTCCCCCTCCCGGGGACAGCCAACCAAAGCCCCAGCATTTT
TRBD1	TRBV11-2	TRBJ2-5	CASSLGPTGEETQYF	TGTGCCAGCAGCTTGGGCCCGACAGGGGAAGAGACCCAGTACTTC
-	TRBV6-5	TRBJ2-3	CASRKTSSTDTQYF	TGTGCCAGCAGAAAGACTAGTAGCACAGATACGCAGTATTTT
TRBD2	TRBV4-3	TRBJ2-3	CASSQTSGDLLNTQYF	TGCGCCAGCAGCCAAACTAGCGGGGACCTCTTGAATACGCAGTATTTT
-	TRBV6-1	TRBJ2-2	CASYKTGELFF	TGTGCCAGTTACAAGACCGGGGAGCTGTTTTTT
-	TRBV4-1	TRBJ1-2	CASSQDTVDSYGYTF	TGCGCCAGCAGCCAAGACACGGTCGACAGCTATGGCTACACCTTC
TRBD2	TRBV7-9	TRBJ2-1	CASSQLAGAWDEQFF	TGTGCCAGCAGCCAACTAGCGGGTGCCTGGGATGAGCAGTTCTTC